The next 24 T cell receptor beta chains were all read from a single sample in a study of early T cells in non-severe SARS-CoV-2 infection. TCRdb re-analysed the 5' RACE reads in MiXCR, keeping a single row per CDR3 protein. In the table there are roughly 12,000 distinct CDR3 sequences, 4% to 5.5% of which are singletons. What was sequenced was whole blood. These receptor sequences come from an adult who was a healthcare worker with PCR-confirmed SARS-CoV-2 infection or an uninfected control (not recorded which).

The chain is built from TRBV20-1 and TRBJ1-1, with D possibly being TRBD1 (5 bases). With 5 bases removed from V and 5 bases from J, the gap between germline ends came to 21 bases. Germline assignment: CDR1 DFQATT and CDR2 SNEGSKA (reference sequence). The CDR3 has 15 amino acids. CDR3 region: CSAPSPTGGRTEAFF. DNA of the CDR3: TGCAGTGCTCCCTCGCCGACCGGGGGGAGGACTGAAGCTTTCTTT.

The rearrangement joins TRBV7-6 to TRBJ2-3; no definite D call. The V end lost 4 bases, the J end lost 6 bases, and 11 bases lay between the germline ends. CDR3 size: 13 residues. Germline V lookup: CDR1 SGHVS, CDR2 FNYEAQ. CDR3 nucleotide sequence: TGTGCCAGCAGCTCGGCTTTCCCCGATACGCAGTATTTT. Translated, it gives CASSSAFPDTQYF.

This chain uses TRBV20-1 with TRBJ2-1, with D possibly being TRBD1 or TRBD2 (5 bases each). This CDR3 has 16 residues. Germline V gene lookup returns CDR1 DFQATT and CDR2 SNEGSKA (reference sequence). V was pared by 3 bases and J by 3 bases, with 18 bases between. CDR3 amino acids: CSARRVTGLVYNEQFF. The CDR3 DNA follows: TGCAGTGCTAGGCGTGTCACGGGGCTCGTCTACAATGAGCAGTTCTTC.

This clonotype was picked up a small number of times. The V call is TRBV2, the J call TRBJ1-2; D remains ambiguous. Trimming removed 7 bases at V and 4 bases at J, with 7 bases between. The germline V gene has CDR1 SNHLY and CDR2 FYNNEI. CDR3 length: 11 residues. The CDR3 here is CASNGLYGYTF. CDR3 DNA: TGTGCCAGCAACGGTCTCTATGGCTACACCTTC.

V is TRBV7-6 and J is TRBJ2-3; 8 bases align to TRBD1. This CDR3 contains 16 residues. V lost 1 base, J lost 4 bases, and 7 bases stayed unmatched. Germline V gene lookup returns CDR1 SGHVS and CDR2 FNYEAQ. CDR3 bases: TGTGCCAGCAGCTTAGACCTACAGGGGGTAGCAGATACGCAGTATTTT. This codes for CASSLDLQGVADTQYF.

The rearrangement uses TRBV20-1 and TRBJ2-3, with 9 bases matching TRBD2. CDR3 length equals 16 residues. Germline CDR1 and CDR2: DFQATT and SNEGSKA (reference sequence). V lost 0 bases to trimming and J lost 1 base; unmatched junction nucleotides: 5. CDR3 coding DNA: TGCAGTGCTAGAGAGACTAAGCGGGGGGGCACAGATACGCAGTATTTT. Amino acids: CSARETKRGGTDTQYF.

This clonotype occurred many times. J is TRBJ2-3 and V is TRBV21-1; the tabulated D call, TRBD2, remains unverified against the DNA. TRBV21-1 is tagged as a pseudogene. This CDR3 comprises 17 residues. This CDR3 reads CASSKTSGGAGTDTQYF. CDR3 nucleotides: TGTGCCAGCAGCAAAACTAGCGGGGGGGCAGGCACAGATACGCAGTATTTT.

This clonotype was observed many times. The V and J genes are TRBV7-9 and TRBJ2-3; D may correspond to TRBD1 or TRBD2 (5 bases each). Between the trimmed V and J ends, which lost 5 bases and 1 base, there was a span of 19 bases. Germline assignment: CDR1 SEHNR and CDR2 FQNEAQ (reference sequence). CDR3 length equals 17 residues. CDR3 bases: TGTGCCAGCAGCCCATATGGGGTCGGGGCTCGCACAGATACGCAGTATTTT. It specifies CASSPYGVGARTDTQYF.

This clonotype came up many times. The rearrangement uses TRBV20-1 and TRBJ2-3, with TRBD2 matching 14 bases. Looked up from germline, CDR1 is DFQATT and CDR2 is SNEGSKA (reference sequence). The CDR3 runs 18 residues. V trimming: 3 bases; J trimming: 5 bases; junction bases outside the gene matches: 13. The CDR3 region is CSASPGMGTSGGLDTQYF. In DNA, the CDR3 is TGCAGTGCTAGCCCTGGGATGGGGACTAGCGGGGGACTAGATACGCAGTATTTT.

This clonotype was seen ten or more times. This chain links TRBV27 with TRBJ2-2; D not resolved. The CDR3 runs to 16 residues. Germline V CDR1 and CDR2: MNHEY, SMNVEV (reference sequence). Trimming left V 8 bases short and J 7 bases short, with 23 bases between. The chain's CDR3 is CASGRPGLRLGGELFF. CDR3 in DNA: TGTGCCAGCGGTCGTCCAGGTTTACGTTTGGGCGGGGAGCTGTTTTTT.

Judged by abundance, this clonotype is medium-sized. V is TRBV7-3 and J is TRBJ2-3; no firm D call. The germline V gene has CDR1 SGHTA and CDR2 FQGTGA. Deletions cut 5 bases from V and 5 bases from J, with 11 bases between. The CDR3 sequence is 13 residues long. The CDR3 region is CASSRNFGDTQYF. In DNA form, the CDR3 reads TGTGCCAGCAGCCGTAATTTCGGAGATACGCAGTATTTT.

The genes are TRBV6-5 and TRBJ1-2; no clear D gene. The CDR3 loop spans 12 amino acids. Germline values: CDR1 MNHEY, CDR2 SVGAGI. The V gene lost 5 bases and the J gene lost 4 bases, with 8 bases spanning the gap. CDR3 DNA sequence: TGTGCCAGCAGTCCAACGAGCTATGGCTACACCTTC. Its translation is CASSPTSYGYTF.

The gene calls are TRBV12-3 or TRBV12-4 and TRBJ1-4; possible D gene TRBD1, 6 bases. V was pared by 6 bases and J by 7 bases, with 21 bases between. CDR3 length equals 16 residues. Here the CDR3 reads CASSQGTASPGEKLFF. DNA for the CDR3: TGTGCCAGCAGCCAGGGGACCGCCTCACCCGGTGAAAAACTGTTTTTT.

In this sample, this clonotype turned up many times. The V gene is TRBV5-4, the J gene TRBJ2-1; TRBD2 might be the D (6 bases). This CDR3 spans 16 amino acids. CDR1 is SGHNT and CDR2 is YYREEE in the germline V gene (reference sequence). Trimming left V 7 bases short and J 0 bases short, with 17 bases between. The CDR3 here is CASEARDSSSYNEQFF. The DNA of the CDR3 is TGTGCCAGCGAGGCCCGGGACTCGAGCTCCTACAATGAGCAGTTCTTC.

This clonotype was recorded many times. The chain links TRBV18 to TRBJ2-3; 7 bases align to TRBD2. Germline CDR1 is KGHSH and CDR2 is LQKENI. The CDR3 loop spans 13 amino acids. The J segment lost 8 bases and the V segment lost 3 bases, leaving 5 bases of the junction unmatched. In DNA, the CDR3 is TGTGCCAGCTCACCCTTAGCGGGTACTACGCAGTATTTT. It codes for CASSPLAGTTQYF.

The rearrangement uses TRBV12-3 or TRBV12-4 and TRBJ1-1; the D gene is possibly TRBD1 (5 bases). There are 15 residues in the CDR3. The V and J ends lost 3 bases and 0 bases respectively, with 11 bases between them. The CDR3 protein is CASSFRGTMNTEAFF. CDR3 coding DNA: TGTGCCAGCAGTTTTAGAGGGACTATGAACACTGAAGCTTTCTTT.

The gene calls are TRBV20-1 and TRBJ2-3; unclear D gene. There are 11 residues in the CDR3. V was pared by 6 bases and J by 0 bases, with 4 bases between. Looked up from germline, CDR1 is DFQATT and CDR2 is SNEGSKA (reference sequence). The CDR3 DNA is TGCAGTGCGTACAGCACAGATACGCAGTATTTT. Residues: CSAYSTDTQYF.

This clonotype was counted ten times or more. The chain carries TRBV6-2 or TRBV6-3 and TRBJ1-3, with D unclear. This CDR3 comprises 14 residues. Trimming pared 10 bases from V and 0 bases from J, leaving 13 bases between. The germline V gene has CDR1 MNHEY and CDR2 SVGEGT. The CDR3 coding sequence is TGTGCCACCTTCGAAGCCCTCTCTGGAAACACCATATATTTT. Amino acids: CATFEALSGNTIYF.

This clonotype was observed many times. The rearrangement links TRBV5-1 to TRBJ2-7, with D possibly being TRBD1 (6 bases). Germline V CDR1 and CDR2: SGHRS, YFSETQ. The CDR3 extends over 14 amino acids. The ends were cut back, 5 bases at V and 2 bases at J, with 14 bases in the middle. The chain's CDR3 is CASSSYGQTYEQYF. CDR3 coding DNA: TGCGCCAGCAGTTCCTATGGACAGACCTACGAGCAGTACTTC.

This clonotype is medium-sized. The V gene is TRBV12-3 or TRBV12-4, the J gene TRBJ1-4; D remains unclear. This CDR3 comprises 12 residues. Trimming cost V 6 bases and J 11 bases, with 13 bases left between them. This CDR3 reads CASSRGFGKLFF. DNA for the CDR3: TGTGCCAGCAGCCGCGGGTTCGGGAAACTGTTTTTT.

In this sample, this clonotype is medium-sized. The chain has TRBV12-3 or TRBV12-4 and TRBJ1-5, with D possibly being TRBD1 (5 bases). This CDR3 has 15 residues. V was pared by 5 bases and J by 6 bases, with 17 bases between. The CDR3 DNA follows: TGTGCCAGCAGTCCAGTGGGGGGGATCGGTCAGCCCCAGCATTTT. Residues: CASSPVGGIGQPQHF.

This clonotype was observed a handful of times. This chain links TRBV7-9 with TRBJ2-1; TRBD1 matches 7 bases. The germline V gene encodes CDR1 SEHNR and CDR2 FQNEAQ (reference sequence). The CDR3 has 17 residues. The V gene end was trimmed by 2 bases and the J gene end by 8 bases; junction bases not matched to a gene: 15. CDR3 sequence reads: CASSLRAGGSAGDEQFF. The DNA of the CDR3 is TGTGCCAGCAGCTTACGTGCAGGGGGATCAGCAGGTGATGAGCAGTTCTTC. Together with reference TRBV7-9 and TRBJ2-1, the CDR3 gives the full variable domain: DTGVSQNPRHKITKRGQNVTFRCDPISEHNRLYWYRQTLGQGPEFLTYFQNEAQLEKSRLLSDRFSAERPKGSFSTLEIQRTEQGDSAMYLCASSLRAGGSAGDEQFFGPGTRLTVL.

This clonotype is categorized as medium-sized. The gene calls are TRBV6-2 or TRBV6-3 and TRBJ2-2; D perhaps matches TRBD2 (6 bases). Germline V lookup: CDR1 MNHEY, CDR2 SVGEGT. The CDR3 covers 14 residues. The ends were cut back, 1 base at V and 7 bases at J, with 10 bases in the middle. The CDR3 bases are TGTGCCAGCAGTTACTTGAGGGAGGTCGGGGAGCTGTTTTTT. Translation gives CASSYLREVGELFF.

This clonotype was counted many times. The V call is TRBV7-9, the J call TRBJ1-1; D might be TRBD1 (5 bases). The germline gives CDR1 SEHNR, CDR2 FQNEAQ (reference sequence). The CDR3 contains 14 residues. Between the trimmed V and J ends, which lost 3 bases and 7 bases, there was a span of 15 bases. The CDR3 is CASSFPPGLIEAFF. DNA of the CDR3: TGTGCCAGCAGCTTTCCTCCGGGACTCATTGAAGCTTTCTTT.